Listed below are T cell receptor beta chains from one sample, sequenced in a study of spatial heterogeneity in lung cancer. TCRdb passed the 5' RACE reads through MiXCR, listing each CDR3 protein once. In the table there are about 8,600 distinct CDR3 sequences, approximately 4.9% of which are singletons. The material was PBMCs, obtained at surgery. These receptors were obtained from a male donor with early-stage non-small cell lung cancer. Each CDR3 is given with its conserved first and last residue. The D gene is left open where the match is weak. For some rows the clone size is stated as once, few or many, or as a class when expanded; others skip it.

TRBV2	TRBD1	many	TRBJ2-2	CASSQDRAGTGELFF	TGTGCCAGCAGTCAGGACAGGGCGGGCACCGGGGAGCTGTTTTTT
TRBV29-1	TRBD1	medium-sized	TRBJ1-1	CSGSGGATEAFF	TGCAGCGGATCAGGGGGCGCAACTGAAGCTTTCTTT
TRBV11-2	.	.	TRBJ2-3	CASSIWGNRDTQYF	TGTGCCAGCAGCATCTGGGGGAATAGAGATACGCAGTATTTT
TRBV19	TRBD1	many	TRBJ1-1	CASSITGAGTEAFF	TGTGCCAGTAGTATTACAGGGGCGGGCACTGAAGCTTTCTTT
TRBV7-2	.	many	TRBJ1-1	CASSLVIGIGALGQAFF	TGTGCCAGCAGCTTAGTCATCGGTATTGGGGCCCTGGGGCAAGCTTTCTTT
TRBV7-9	TRBD1	many	TRBJ1-1	CASSITGGRGTEAFF	TGTGCCAGCAGCATTACAGGGGGAAGGGGCACTGAAGCTTTCTTT
TRBV5-1	.	few	TRBJ2-3	CASSLRSWDTQYF	TGCGCCAGCAGCCTACGGAGTTGGGATACGCAGTATTTT
TRBV2	.	many	TRBJ1-2	CASTIQVMYGYTF	TGTGCCAGCACCATTCAGGTCATGTATGGCTACACCTTC
TRBV7-2	.	.	TRBJ2-7	CASSRRGLEQYF	TGTGCCAGCAGTCGACGGGGATTAGAGCAGTACTTC
TRBV11-2	.	many	TRBJ1-6	CASSPNLQGSPLHF	TGTGCCAGCAGCCCTAACCTACAGGGCTCACCCCTCCACTTT
TRBV7-2	TRBD1	few	TRBJ2-1	CASSSDRGGYNEQFF	TGTGCCAGCAGCTCCGACAGGGGCGGTTACAATGAGCAGTTCTTC
TRBV5-8	.	many	TRBJ2-1	CASSLLRVGGKYNEQFF	TGTGCCAGCAGCTTGTTGCGTGTTGGAGGGAAGTACAATGAGCAGTTCTTC
TRBV7-9	.	many	TRBJ2-5	CASSSRVGGQETQYF	TGTGCCAGCAGCTCCCGTGTGGGGGGACAAGAGACCCAGTACTTC
TRBV27	.	many	TRBJ2-7	CASSPISSGAYEQYF	TGTGCCAGCAGTCCAATATCCTCGGGGGCCTACGAGCAGTACTTC
TRBV29-1	.	many	TRBJ1-5	CSAQENSNQPQHF	TGCAGCGCACAGGAGAATAGCAATCAGCCCCAGCATTTT
TRBV5-1	.	few	TRBJ2-5	CASSSRRETQYF	TGCGCCAGCAGCTCACGCCGGGAGACCCAGTACTTC
TRBV5-6	.	many	TRBJ2-1	CASSPLGVENEQFF	TGTGCCAGCAGCCCCCTGGGGGTGGAAAATGAGCAGTTCTTC
TRBV10-2	.	few	TRBJ1-6	CASSEIRNSPLHF	TGCGCCAGCAGTGAGATCCGTAATTCACCCCTCCACTTT
TRBV7-6	.	.	TRBJ2-5	CASSSPYEAETQYF	TGTGCCAGCAGCTCCCCGTACGAGGCGGAGACCCAGTACTTC
TRBV28	.	medium-sized	TRBJ1-5	CASRAATGGGQPQHF	TGTGCCAGCAGGGCCGCGACAGGAGGAGGTCAGCCCCAGCATTTT
TRBV7-2	.	few	TRBJ2-7	CASSFSYEQYF	TGTGCCAGCAGCTTTTCCTACGAGCAGTACTTC
TRBV20-1	TRBD2	.	TRBJ2-1	CSAAGLARSSYNEQFF	TGCAGTGCAGCGGGACTAGCGAGGAGCTCCTACAATGAGCAGTTCTTC
TRBV10-1	.	many	TRBJ2-3	CANTGVPEDTQYF	TGCGCCAACACGGGGGTCCCCGAAGATACGCAGTATTTT
TRBV11-3	.	.	TRBJ2-3	CASSLVNTDTQYF	TGTGCCAGCAGCTTAGTCAACACAGATACGCAGTATTTT
TRBV28	.	many	TRBJ2-1	CASSGYNEQFF	TGTGCCAGCAGTGGCTACAATGAGCAGTTCTTC
TRBV12-3/TRBV12-4	.	many	TRBJ1-2	CASRPYRVGLQLNYGYTF	TGTGCCAGCAGGCCCTATAGAGTTGGGTTACAGCTCAACTATGGCTACACCTTC
TRBV13	.	few	TRBJ1-2	CASSSVDSYGYTF	TGTGCCAGCAGCTCCGTGGACAGCTACGGCTACACCTTC